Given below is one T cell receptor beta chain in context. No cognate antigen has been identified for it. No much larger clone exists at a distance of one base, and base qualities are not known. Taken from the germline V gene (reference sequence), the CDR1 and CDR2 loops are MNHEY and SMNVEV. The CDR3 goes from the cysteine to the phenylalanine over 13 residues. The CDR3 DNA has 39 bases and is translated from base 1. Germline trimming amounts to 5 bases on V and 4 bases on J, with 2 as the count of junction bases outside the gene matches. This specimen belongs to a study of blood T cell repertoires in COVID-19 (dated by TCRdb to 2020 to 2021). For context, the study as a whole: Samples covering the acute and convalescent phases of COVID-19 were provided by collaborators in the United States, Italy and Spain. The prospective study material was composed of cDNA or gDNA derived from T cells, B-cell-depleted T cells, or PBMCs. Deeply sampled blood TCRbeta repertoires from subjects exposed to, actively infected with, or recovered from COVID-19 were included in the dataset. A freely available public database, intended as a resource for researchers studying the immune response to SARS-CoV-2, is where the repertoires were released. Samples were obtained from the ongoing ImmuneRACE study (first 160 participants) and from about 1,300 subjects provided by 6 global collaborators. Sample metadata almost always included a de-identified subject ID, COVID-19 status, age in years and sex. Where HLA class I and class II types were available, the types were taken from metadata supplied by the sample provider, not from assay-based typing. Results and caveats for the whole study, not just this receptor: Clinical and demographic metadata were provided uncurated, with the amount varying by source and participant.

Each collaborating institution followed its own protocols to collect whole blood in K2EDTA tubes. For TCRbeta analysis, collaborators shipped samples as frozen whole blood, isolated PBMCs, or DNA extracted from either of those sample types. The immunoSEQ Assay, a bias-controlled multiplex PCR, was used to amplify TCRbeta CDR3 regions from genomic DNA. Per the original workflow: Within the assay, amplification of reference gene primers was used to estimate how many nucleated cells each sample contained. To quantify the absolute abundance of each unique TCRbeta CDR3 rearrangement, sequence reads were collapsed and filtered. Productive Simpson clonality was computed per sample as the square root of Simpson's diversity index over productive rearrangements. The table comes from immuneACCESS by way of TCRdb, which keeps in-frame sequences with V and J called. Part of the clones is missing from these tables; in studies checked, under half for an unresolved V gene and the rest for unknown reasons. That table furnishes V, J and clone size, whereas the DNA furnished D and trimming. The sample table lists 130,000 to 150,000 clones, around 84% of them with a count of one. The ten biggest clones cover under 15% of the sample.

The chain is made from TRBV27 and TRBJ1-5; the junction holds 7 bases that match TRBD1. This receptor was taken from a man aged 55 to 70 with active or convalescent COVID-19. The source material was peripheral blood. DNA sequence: TGTGCCAGCAGTACAGGGGCTAATCAGCCCCAGCATTTT. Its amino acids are CASSTGANQPQHF.